This T cell receptor beta chain was identified in a study of shared T cell receptors in the human thymus. The germline gives CDR1 SGHRS, CDR2 YFSETQ. The CDR3 consists of 17 residues. The junction had 4 bases not matched to a gene; V was cut back by 6 bases and J by 0 bases. The method was immunoSEQ multiplex PCR; TCRdb's version includes in-frame clones alone and lacks a portion of them. The sample records under 850,000 clones, 85% to 90% being singletons. The sample was also linked to a second study, of human thymus T cells. That work contributes: Donors were healthy Finnish babies undergoing corrective operations for congenital heart defects. Resections obtained during corrective heart surgery supplied the thymus tissue. Reports from related research described highly overlapping thymic repertoires among unrelated individuals.

Sequencing used thymocytes. The chain uses TRBV5-1 and TRBJ2-6; 12 bases map to TRBD2. The receptor was derived from a boy in the first two years of life with a congenital heart defect. The CDR3 sequence: CASKPLAGGSGANVLTF. In nucleotides, the CDR3 is TGCGCCAGCAAACCACTAGCGGGAGGCTCTGGGGCCAACGTCCTGACTTTC.